This T cell receptor (beta chain) appears in the sequencing data of a study of blood T cell repertoires in COVID-19. Study context: COVID-19 samples collected from the United States, Italy and Spain covered acute and convalescent phases. Sample material is recorded as cDNA or gDNA derived from T cells, B-cell-depleted T cells, or PBMCs.

Authors' analysis steps: Reference gene primer amplification gave nucleated cell count estimates. Sequencing was performed with immunoSEQ multiplex PCR; in TCRdb, only in-frame clones are kept and a portion is missing. V, J and clone size are those of that table, while D and trimming were read from the DNA. The sample has roughly 40,000 clones; 89% are singletons. Deletions cut 1 base from V and 3 bases from J, with 10 bases between. The CDR3 runs to 15 residues. CDR1 is SGHVS and CDR2 is FNYEAQ in the germline V gene. The sample was peripheral blood. The receptor was derived from a human donor in a cohort sampled during active COVID-19. The chain combines TRBV7-6 with TRBJ2-1; D possibly corresponds to TRBD1 (6 bases). For the CDR3, the DNA is TGTGCCAGCAGCTTAGAGGGCAGGGGCTACAATGAGCAGTTCTTC. Residues: CASSLEGRGYNEQFF.